This passage covers 10 T cell receptor beta chains from one sample sequenced in a study of blood T cell repertoires in COVID-19. The repertoire was sequenced with immunoSEQ multiplex PCR; TCRdb's copy has only in-frame clones and lacks some. The sample consists of roughly 300,000 clones, around 85% of them appearing once. Source material: peripheral blood. The receptors originated from a woman in her 30s with COVID-19, enrolled during active disease.

This chain connects TRBV19 to TRBJ2-6; 7 bases are a match to TRBD2. The CDR3 has 19 amino acids. Per germline, CDR1 LNHDA and CDR2 SQIVND (reference sequence). Trimming at V came to 6 bases and at J to 2 bases, leaving 16 bases not matched to a gene. The CDR3 spells CASRGPRGVADAGANVLTF. CDR3 DNA sequence: TGTGCCAGTAGGGGCCCCCGGGGGGTGGCTGACGCTGGGGCCAACGTCCTGACTTTC.

The V and J genes are TRBV6-1 and TRBJ1-2; possible D gene TRBD1, 5 bases. V lost 4 bases, J lost 0 bases, and 18 bases lay in between. The germline V gene has CDR1 MNHNS and CDR2 SASEGT. The length of the CDR3 is 17 residues. The CDR3 reads CASSGIIPGIANYGYTF. The DNA for the CDR3 is TGTGCCAGCAGTGGAATTATTCCAGGGATTGCTAACTATGGCTACACCTTC.

Of note for this clone: Other DNA sequences in the same sample also yield this CDR3. J is TRBJ2-3 and V is TRBV18; D gene unclear. The ends were cut back, 6 bases at V and 3 bases at J, with 7 bases in the middle. The CDR3 length is 12 residues. Germline V gene data show CDR1 as KGHSH and CDR2 as LQKENI. For the CDR3, the DNA is TGTGCCAGCTCCACCAGTACAGATACGCAGTATTTT. This sequence encodes CASSTSTDTQYF.

The genes are TRBV6-1 and TRBJ1-5; D remains ambiguous. CDR3 size: 13 residues. Looked up from germline, CDR1 is MNHNS and CDR2 is SASEGT. Trimming shortened V by 1 base and J by 6 bases, and 7 bases separated the two germline ends. CDR3 in amino acids: CASSEGYGQPQHF. CDR3 sequence (DNA): TGTGCCAGCAGTGAAGGGTACGGTCAGCCCCAGCATTTT.

The V call is TRBV24-1, the J call TRBJ1-2, with unresolved D. This CDR3 region has 14 residues. CDR1 KGHDR and CDR2 SFDVKD come from the germline V gene. The V end was cut by 2 bases, the J end by 4 bases, with 10 bases between. CDR3 nucleotide sequence: TGTGCCACCAGTGATTCTGGCAGGCGCTATGGCTACACCTTC. Translation: CATSDSGRRYGYTF.

The chain couples TRBV6-5 to TRBJ1-4, with 7 positions matching TRBD1. This CDR3 has 15 residues. V shed 6 bases and J 3 bases; nucleotides not matched to a gene: 7. CDR1 and CDR2 (germline): MNHEY, SVGAGI. The CDR3 loop reads CASRIYRGANEKLFF. The CDR3 DNA follows: TGTGCCAGCAGAATTTACAGGGGAGCTAATGAAAAACTGTTTTTT.

This chain connects TRBV28 to TRBJ1-1; D is possibly TRBD1 (6 bases). Looked up from germline, CDR1 is MDHEN and CDR2 is SYDVKM. V lost 6 bases and J 5 bases, leaving 25 bases between the germline ends. The length of the CDR3 is 17 residues. CDR3 residues: CASRTAGQGRRFTEAFF. CDR3 DNA sequence: TGTGCCAGCAGGACGGCCGGGCAGGGGAGAAGGTTTACTGAAGCTTTCTTT.

The chain carries TRBV2 and TRBJ2-3, with 14 nucleotides matching TRBD2. There are 17 residues in the CDR3. Germline V CDR1 and CDR2: SNHLY, FYNNEI. The V and J ends lost 4 bases and 2 bases, in that order; junction bases with no gene match: 5. The CDR3 protein is CASSGLAGGYNTDTQYF. The CDR3 DNA follows: TGTGCCAGCAGTGGACTAGCGGGGGGGTATAACACAGATACGCAGTATTTT.

This chain uses TRBV10-3 with TRBJ2-1; the D is unclear. Germline-derived CDR1 and CDR2 are ENHRY and SYGVKD. V lost 0 bases to trimming and J lost 9 bases, with 9 bases between them. CDR3 length equals 13 residues. DNA for the CDR3: TGTGCCATCAGTGAGTCGATGGCTAGTGAGCAGTTCTTC. Translated, it gives CAISESMASEQFF.

The gene calls are TRBV9 and TRBJ1-4; no clear D. The germline CDR1 and CDR2 sequences are SGDLS and YYNGEE. V shed 3 bases and J shed 8 bases, with 20 bases lying between them. This CDR3 spans 16 amino acids. The CDR3 sequence is CASSAGGIEVGEKLFF. The CDR3 bases are TGTGCCAGCAGCGCCGGAGGGATTGAAGTAGGGGAAAAACTGTTTTTT.